The 21 T cell receptor beta chains listed next were all sequenced from one sample in a study of blood T cell repertoires in COVID-19. Assay used: immunoSEQ multiplex PCR; TCRdb lists only in-frame clones, some missing. Among 250,000 or so clones listed, approximately 89% were seen once. Material for sequencing was peripheral blood. The receptors were sampled from a woman in her thirties or forties who had recovered from COVID-19.

The rearrangement links TRBV3-1 (or the pseudogene TRBV3-2) to TRBJ1-1, with 9 bases that match TRBD1. The CDR3 spans 15 residues. V gave up 6 bases and J gave up 1 base; unmatched junction bases: 6. The germline V gene has CDR1 LGHDT and CDR2 YNNKEL (reference sequence). The CDR3 nucleotides are TGTGCCAGCAGGACACAGGGGGCTAGGAACACTGAAGCTTTCTTT. As protein: CASRTQGARNTEAFF.

This chain joins TRBV19 and TRBJ1-4; 9 bases line up with TRBD1. J lost 7 bases, V lost 7 bases, and 1 base had no gene match. CDR3 length: 12 amino acids. Germline V CDR1 and CDR2: LNHDA, SQIVND (reference sequence). CDR3: CASNRGREKLFF. The CDR3 bases are TGTGCCAGTAACAGGGGGCGTGAAAAACTGTTTTTT.

The rearrangement uses TRBV2 and TRBJ2-7, with 9 bases fitting TRBD1. Per germline, CDR1 SNHLY and CDR2 FYNNEI. The CDR3 has 14 residues. CDR3 sequence: CASSGGTGTYKQYV. The DNA for the CDR3 is TGTGCCAGCAGTGGAGGGACAGGGACCTACAAGCAGTACGTC.

The CDR3 sequence is CASSLGTGGQTQYF. The CDR3 DNA reads as TGTGCCAGCAGCTTAGGGACAGGGGGGCAGACCCAGTACTTC. This chain links TRBV7-9 with TRBJ2-5, with 10 bases aligning to TRBD1. The CDR3 is made up of 14 amino acids. Germline V gene sequence: CDR1 SEHNR, CDR2 FQNEAQ (reference sequence). With V trimmed by 1 base and J by 6 bases, 2 bases remained unmatched.

In the case of this clone: In this CDR3 the conserved last residue, phenylalanine or tryptophan, is missing, so a read error is likely. The limits of the CDR3 on the DNA are not certain, so only TCRdb's listed CDR3 is given. The gene calls are TRBV5-6 and TRBJ2-3; the table names TRBD2, a call not compared with the DNA. The CDR3 length is 17 residues, termini included. CDR1 is SGHDT and CDR2 is YYEEEE in the germline V gene. The CDR3 reads CASSSPLDFAGTVPVGV.

This chain uses TRBV28 with TRBJ1-3, with a tentative D call TRBD1 (5 bases). The V and J ends lost 8 bases and 2 bases respectively, with 13 bases between them. The CDR3 loop spans 14 amino acids. Per the germline V gene, CDR1 is MDHEN and CDR2 is SYDVKM. For the CDR3, the DNA is TGTGCCAGCTTAGGGGCTATTGCTGGAAACACCATATATTTT. Protein: CASLGAIAGNTIYF.

The chain is built from TRBV5-1 and TRBJ2-1; 11 bases map to TRBD1. Germline V CDR1 and CDR2: SGHRS, YFSETQ. CDR3 length equals 17 residues. V dropped 0 bases and J dropped 5; count of bases not matched to a gene: 7. CDR3 bases: TGCGCCAGCAGCTTGGCCTCCGGGACAGGGGGGAACAATGAGCAGTTCTTC. Its translation is CASSLASGTGGNNEQFF.

The rearrangement uses TRBV2 and TRBJ1-6, with D tentatively TRBD1 (5 bases). The CDR3 length is 14 residues. Trimming cost V 11 bases and J 8 bases, with 19 bases left between them. The germline CDR1 and CDR2 sequences are SNHLY and FYNNEI. CDR3 protein: CAGGEGNFDSPLHF. DNA of the CDR3: TGTGCCGGGGGGGAGGGGAACTTTGATTCACCCCTCCACTTT.

V usage is TRBV4-1 and J usage is TRBJ2-1, with D possibly matching TRBD1 (5 bases). Germline V gene lookup returns CDR1 MGHRA and CDR2 YSYEKL. The CDR3 consists of 16 residues. The ends were cut back, 1 base at V and 2 bases at J, with 12 bases in the middle. The CDR3 DNA sequence: TGCGCCAGCAGCCAAGGTACCCTGGGGCCCTACAATGAGCAGTTCTTC. Its protein product is CASSQGTLGPYNEQFF.

This clone has a count of ten or more. V usage is TRBV5-6 and J usage is TRBJ2-7; D ambiguous. The CDR3 loop spans 12 amino acids. Germline-derived CDR1 and CDR2 are SGHDT and YYEEEE. V lost 0 bases to trimming and J lost 5 bases, with 6 bases between them. The DNA for the CDR3 is TGTGCCAGCAGCTTGGCCCCGGACGAGCAGTACTTC. Translation: CASSLAPDEQYF.

Concerning this clone itself: The sample carries other DNA sequences with the same CDR3. The rearrangement links TRBV7-9 to TRBJ2-7; no definite D call. CDR1 and CDR2 from the germline V gene are SEHNR and FQNEAQ (reference sequence). The CDR3 is 12 residues long. V gave up 5 bases and J gave up 5 bases, with 10 bases separating them. CDR3 sequence: CASSPPVDEQYF. For the CDR3, the DNA is TGTGCCAGCAGCCCCCCGGTCGACGAGCAGTACTTC.

The genes are TRBV19 and TRBJ2-1, with TRBD2 identical over 10 bases. The CDR3 is 15 amino acids. The germline V gene has CDR1 LNHDA and CDR2 SQIVND (reference sequence). The V segment lost 6 bases and the J segment 5 bases; nucleotides outside the gene matches: 7. Here the CDR3 DNA reads TGTGCCAGTAGCCTTAGCGGGAGGACCGACAATGAGCAGTTCTTC. This gives the protein CASSLSGRTDNEQFF.

This clone was seen just once. This chain connects TRBV7-9 to TRBJ1-5; TRBD1 is a possible D gene (6 bases). CDR3 length equals 16 residues. Deletions cut 1 base from V and 0 bases from J, with 10 bases between. CDR1 is SEHNR and CDR2 is FQNEAQ in the germline V gene (reference sequence). The CDR3 spells CASSLGTVDSNQPQHF. The CDR3 nucleotides are TGTGCCAGCAGCTTAGGGACAGTAGATAGCAATCAGCCCCAGCATTTT.

The chain couples TRBV29-1 to TRBJ1-2; a possible D gene is TRBD1 (5 bases). Deletions cut 4 bases from V and 6 bases from J, with 18 bases between. Germline V lookup: CDR1 SQVTM, CDR2 ANQGSEA. The length of the CDR3 is 14 residues. CDR3 sequence: CSVGPVTAPNGYTF. CDR3 in DNA: TGCAGCGTTGGACCCGTGACAGCTCCGAATGGCTACACCTTC.

The V and J genes are TRBV27 and TRBJ2-7; the D is unclear. Trimming removed 0 bases from V and 3 bases from J, with 9 bases in between. The CDR3 has 14 amino acids. Per the germline V gene, CDR1 is MNHEY and CDR2 is SMNVEV (reference sequence). The CDR3 DNA is TGTGCCAGCAGTTTATCTATTCCCCTCTACGAGCAGTACTTC. Its protein is CASSLSIPLYEQYF.

The chain is built from TRBV10-2 and TRBJ1-5; 9 bases match TRBD1. CDR3 length: 15 amino acids. Germline V lookup: CDR1 WSHSY, CDR2 SAAADI. With V trimmed by 6 bases and J by 1 base, 4 bases remained unmatched. The CDR3: CASSADRGSNQPQHF. CDR3 nucleotide sequence: TGCGCCAGCAGCGCAGACAGGGGGAGCAATCAGCCCCAGCATTTT.

V is TRBV9 and J is TRBJ2-2; tentative D call: TRBD1 (6 bases). Germline lookup yields CDR1 SGDLS and CDR2 YYNGEE. The CDR3 is 15 residues long. Trimming removed 1 base from V and 3 bases from J, with 10 bases in between. The CDR3 DNA sequence: TGTGCCAGCAGCGTACGGACAGAACACACCGGGGAGCTGTTTTTT. Protein sequence: CASSVRTEHTGELFF. The full variable domain, rest sourced from reference TRBV9 and TRBJ2-2, is DSGVTQTPKHLITATGQRVTLRCSPRSGDLSVYWYQQSLDQGLQFLIQYYNGEERAKGNILERFSAQQFPDLHSELNLSSLELGDSALYFCASSVRTEHTGELFFGEGSRLTVL.

V and J are TRBV7-2 and TRBJ1-2; TRBD1 agrees at 7 bases. The CDR3 is 15 amino acids. Germline CDR1 SGHTA, CDR2 FQGNSA. Losses at the gene ends were 1 base for V and 8 bases for J; bases not matched to a gene: 10. The CDR3 sequence: CASSLEQGLLYGYTF. CDR3 nucleotides: TGTGCCAGCAGCTTAGAACAGGGGCTTCTCTACGGCTACACCTTC.

V gene TRBV10-1 combines with J gene TRBJ1-3, with D uncertain. Trimming cost V 5 bases and J 0 bases, with 5 bases left between them. The CDR3 has 13 residues. Germline values: CDR1 WNHNN, CDR2 SYGVQD (reference sequence). The CDR3 DNA is TGCGCCAGCAGTCCAATCTCTGGAAACACCATATATTTT. It codes for CASSPISGNTIYF.

This clone was picked up a small number of times. The chain has TRBV12-5 and TRBJ2-1; D is ambiguous. This CDR3 spans 16 amino acids. V lost 7 bases to trimming and J lost 1 base, with 17 bases between them. CDR1 is LGHNT and CDR2 is FRNRAP in the germline V gene. CDR3 loop: CASERGTPRSYNEQFF. CDR3 DNA: TGTGCTAGTGAAAGAGGAACCCCCCGTTCCTACAATGAGCAGTTCTTC.

The chain has TRBV3-1 (or the pseudogene TRBV3-2) and TRBJ1-1; 7 bases line up with TRBD1. The CDR3 is 15 amino acids. Trimming cost V 4 bases and J 10 bases; bases outside gene matches: 15. Germline assignment: CDR1 LGHDT and CDR2 YNNKEL (reference sequence). As DNA, the CDR3 is TGTGCCAGCAGCCCCACGGCAATGACAGGGAAGGGAGCTTTCTTT. Amino acids: CASSPTAMTGKGAFF.